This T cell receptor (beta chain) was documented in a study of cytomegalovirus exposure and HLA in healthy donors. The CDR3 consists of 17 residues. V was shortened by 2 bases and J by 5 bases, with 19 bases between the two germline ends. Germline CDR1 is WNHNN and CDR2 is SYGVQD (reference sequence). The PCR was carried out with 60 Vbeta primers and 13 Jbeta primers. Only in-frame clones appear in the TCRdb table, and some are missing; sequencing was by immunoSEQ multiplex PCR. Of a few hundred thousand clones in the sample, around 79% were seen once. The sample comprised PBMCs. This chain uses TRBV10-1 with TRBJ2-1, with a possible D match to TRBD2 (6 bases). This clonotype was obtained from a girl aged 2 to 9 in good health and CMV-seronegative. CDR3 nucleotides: TGCGCCAGCAGTGAGGAGTCCAAGCGGGTGCGTCACAATGAGCAGTTCTTC. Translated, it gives CASSEESKRVRHNEQFF.